A selection of T cell receptor beta chains follows, all from one sample in a study of T cells after yellow fever vaccination. TCRdb processed the 5' RACE reads anew with MiXCR; each CDR3 protein has one entry. Counted here are 140,000 to 150,000 distinct CDR3 sequences, around 6.3% occurring once; the ten biggest clones make up under 0.7%. Sample: CD4+ T cells sorted from PBMCs, taken 10 days after the yellow fever booster vaccination. These TCRs come from a young man who received the YFV17D yellow fever vaccine. CDR3s include the opening cysteine and the closing phenylalanine or tryptophan. Fields, in order: V gene, clone size, D gene, J gene, CDR3 DNA, CDR3 protein. The D gene is left open where the match is weak. Size tells how often a clone was seen (once, few, many) or the class of an expanded clone, and some rows leave it out.

v_gene: TRBV11-2
abundance: many
d_gene: -
j_gene: TRBJ2-7
CDR3nt: TGTGCCAGCAGCGCAAGGGGCAGGGGCCCCCTTCCGCAGTACTTC
CDR3aa: CASSARGRGPLPQYF

v_gene: TRBV7-2
abundance: many
d_gene: -
j_gene: TRBJ2-3
CDR3nt: TGTGCCAGCAGCTTCCCACTAGTTGGTGCAGATACGCAGTATTTT
CDR3aa: CASSFPLVGADTQYF

v_gene: TRBV4-3
abundance: many
d_gene: -
j_gene: TRBJ2-1
CDR3nt: TGCGCCAGCAGCCAAGATTTGGCTAGCCGTATGGGTGAGCAGTTCTTC
CDR3aa: CASSQDLASRMGEQFF

v_gene: TRBV19
abundance: -
d_gene: -
j_gene: TRBJ2-7
CDR3nt: TGTGCCAGTAGTATCTCTGGAATTCAGACCGGAATCTACCGCGAGCAGTACTTC
CDR3aa: CASSISGIQTGIYREQYF

v_gene: TRBV3-1
abundance: many
d_gene: TRBD1
j_gene: TRBJ1-1
CDR3nt: TGTGCCAGCAGCCAAGCAGGGGGCGGTGAAGCTTTCTTT
CDR3aa: CASSQAGGGEAFF

v_gene: TRBV7-2
abundance: many
d_gene: TRBD1
j_gene: TRBJ2-5
CDR3nt: TGTGCCAGCAGCACGGACAGGGGGCAAGAGACCCAGTACTTC
CDR3aa: CASSTDRGQETQYF

v_gene: TRBV4-1
abundance: many
d_gene: TRBD1
j_gene: TRBJ2-1
CDR3nt: TGCGCCAGCAGCCAAGAAAAAAGACAGGGGGGAAATGAGCAGTTCTTC
CDR3aa: CASSQEKRQGGNEQFF

v_gene: TRBV12-3/TRBV12-4
abundance: many
d_gene: TRBD2
j_gene: TRBJ2-1
CDR3nt: TGTGCCAGCAGTTTACTAGCGGGGCCGAGCTCCTACAATGAGCAGTTCTTC
CDR3aa: CASSLLAGPSSYNEQFF

v_gene: TRBV12-3/TRBV12-4
abundance: -
d_gene: TRBD2
j_gene: TRBJ2-1
CDR3nt: TGTGCCTGCAGTTTGTTCCGGACTAGCGGGAGGGAAGGTTACAATGAGCAGTTCTTC
CDR3aa: CACSLFRTSGREGYNEQFF

v_gene: TRBV7-9
abundance: many
d_gene: -
j_gene: TRBJ2-1
CDR3nt: TGTGCCAGCAGCTTAGGTTTCGAGCAGTTCTTC
CDR3aa: CASSLGFEQFF

v_gene: TRBV5-1
abundance: few
d_gene: -
j_gene: TRBJ1-2
CDR3nt: TGCGCCAGCAGCTTGTATGGGGCGGGGGGCTACACCTTC
CDR3aa: CASSLYGAGGYTF

v_gene: TRBV7-2
abundance: few
d_gene: -
j_gene: TRBJ1-3
CDR3nt: TGTGCCAGCAGCCCTCGGGGAAGAAACACCATATATTTT
CDR3aa: CASSPRGRNTIYF

v_gene: TRBV20-1
abundance: -
d_gene: -
j_gene: TRBJ2-3
CDR3nt: TGCAGTGCTAGAGCGATAGGGGGGCCTAGCACAGATACGCAGTATTTT
CDR3aa: CSARAIGGPSTDTQYF

v_gene: TRBV5-8
abundance: many
d_gene: -
j_gene: TRBJ2-4
CDR3nt: TGTGCCAGCAGCGTAGGACACGCCAAAAACATTCAGTACTTC
CDR3aa: CASSVGHAKNIQYF

v_gene: TRBV12-3/TRBV12-4
abundance: many
d_gene: -
j_gene: TRBJ2-2
CDR3nt: TGTGCCAGCAGCCCCATTGTCTCCGGGGAGCTGTTTTTT
CDR3aa: CASSPIVSGELFF

v_gene: TRBV20-1
abundance: many
d_gene: TRBD2
j_gene: TRBJ2-3
CDR3nt: TGCAGTGCACCGCACCGGACTAGCGGATTCACAGATACGCAGTATTTT
CDR3aa: CSAPHRTSGFTDTQYF

v_gene: TRBV28
abundance: many
d_gene: -
j_gene: TRBJ2-7
CDR3nt: TGTGCCAGCAGTGGCCGGGACGCTCAAGCACCTTACGAGCAGTACTTC
CDR3aa: CASSGRDAQAPYEQYF

v_gene: TRBV4-3
abundance: many
d_gene: -
j_gene: TRBJ1-4
CDR3nt: TGCGCCAGCAGTCCTACTCCGGGAGGAAAACTGTTTTTT
CDR3aa: CASSPTPGGKLFF

v_gene: TRBV5-1
abundance: many
d_gene: -
j_gene: TRBJ2-1
CDR3nt: TGCGCCAGCAGCCTGGGGGACAAAAACAATGAGCAGTTCTTC
CDR3aa: CASSLGDKNNEQFF

v_gene: TRBV20-1
abundance: -
d_gene: -
j_gene: TRBJ1-1
CDR3nt: TGCAGTGCTAGTAGGTTCGTGGGGAGTACTGAAGCTTTCTTT
CDR3aa: CSASRFVGSTEAFF

v_gene: TRBV14
abundance: few
d_gene: TRBD2
j_gene: TRBJ2-7
CDR3nt: TGTGCCAGCAGCCAACGAGGACTTGATGCTAGCGGGAGACGCGAGCAGTACTTC
CDR3aa: CASSQRGLDASGRREQYF

v_gene: TRBV12-3/TRBV12-4
abundance: many
d_gene: -
j_gene: TRBJ2-1
CDR3nt: TGTGCCAGCAGCAACAATGAGCAGTTCTTC
CDR3aa: CASSNNEQFF

v_gene: TRBV6-1
abundance: -
d_gene: -
j_gene: TRBJ2-7
CDR3nt: TGTGCCAGCATGAAGACGGGGCGCGCGAGGCAGTACTTC
CDR3aa: CASMKTGRARQYF

v_gene: TRBV6-5
abundance: many
d_gene: -
j_gene: TRBJ2-1
CDR3nt: TGTGCCAGCAGACAGAGCTCCTACAATGAGCAGTTCTTC
CDR3aa: CASRQSSYNEQFF

v_gene: TRBV9
abundance: few
d_gene: TRBD1
j_gene: TRBJ2-3
CDR3nt: TGTGCCAGCAGCGTAGGTTTGGGACAGGAGTTTGATACGCAGTATTTT
CDR3aa: CASSVGLGQEFDTQYF

v_gene: TRBV20-1
abundance: many
d_gene: TRBD2
j_gene: TRBJ2-3
CDR3nt: TGCAGTGCCCCAAGACTAGCGGGAGAAAAAGATACGCAGTATTTT
CDR3aa: CSAPRLAGEKDTQYF

v_gene: TRBV7-2
abundance: many
d_gene: TRBD1
j_gene: TRBJ1-1
CDR3nt: TGTGCCAGCAGCACCCAGGGGGCAGGCACTGAAGCTTTCTTT
CDR3aa: CASSTQGAGTEAFF

v_gene: TRBV7-2
abundance: many
d_gene: TRBD1
j_gene: TRBJ2-1
CDR3nt: TGTGCCAGCAGCTATACCGGGACAGCGGTTTACAATGAGCAGTTCTTC
CDR3aa: CASSYTGTAVYNEQFF

v_gene: TRBV11-2
abundance: many
d_gene: TRBD1
j_gene: TRBJ2-6
CDR3nt: TGTGCCAGACCGAGGGACAGAAGCTCTGGGGCCAACGTCCTGACTTTC
CDR3aa: CARPRDRSSGANVLTF

v_gene: TRBV11-2
abundance: -
d_gene: TRBD2
j_gene: TRBJ2-3
CDR3nt: TGTGCCAGCAGCTTCGGGACTACACCTACAGATACGCAGTATTTT
CDR3aa: CASSFGTTPTDTQYF

v_gene: TRBV20-1
abundance: many
d_gene: TRBD2
j_gene: TRBJ2-2
CDR3nt: TGCAGTGCTAGAGACTTAACTAGCGGGAGGTTTGGGGAGCTGTTTTTT
CDR3aa: CSARDLTSGRFGELFF

v_gene: TRBV7-6
abundance: many
d_gene: TRBD2
j_gene: TRBJ2-1
CDR3nt: TGTGCCAGCAGCCGACATCGGACTAGCGGGCCACAGCGAGGCTCCTACAATGAGCAGTTCTTC
CDR3aa: CASSRHRTSGPQRGSYNEQFF

v_gene: TRBV7-2
abundance: many
d_gene: TRBD2
j_gene: TRBJ2-1
CDR3nt: TGTGCCAGCGCTCCTAGCGGCCCAATGCCCAATGAGCAGTTCTTC
CDR3aa: CASAPSGPMPNEQFF

v_gene: TRBV7-2
abundance: -
d_gene: -
j_gene: TRBJ2-5
CDR3nt: TGTGCCACCAGCTTAAGGTCGGGAGAGACCCAGTACTTC
CDR3aa: CATSLRSGETQYF

v_gene: TRBV29-1
abundance: many
d_gene: TRBD1
j_gene: TRBJ2-3
CDR3nt: TGCAGCGTGGCGACAGGGTATACCACAGATACGCAGTATTTT
CDR3aa: CSVATGYTTDTQYF

v_gene: TRBV5-5
abundance: many
d_gene: TRBD2
j_gene: TRBJ2-7
CDR3nt: TGTGCCAGCAGCCGAATAAAGGGAGGGACCCCTCTCGAGCAGTACTTC
CDR3aa: CASSRIKGGTPLEQYF

v_gene: TRBV7-2
abundance: many
d_gene: -
j_gene: TRBJ2-7
CDR3nt: TGTGCCAGCAGCCTTAACCACCGGTTCGGCGAGCAGTACTTC
CDR3aa: CASSLNHRFGEQYF

v_gene: TRBV7-2
abundance: many
d_gene: -
j_gene: TRBJ2-6
CDR3nt: TGTGCCAGCAGCCCACAGACTTCTGGGGCCAACGTCCTGACTTTC
CDR3aa: CASSPQTSGANVLTF

v_gene: TRBV20-1
abundance: many
d_gene: TRBD1
j_gene: TRBJ2-5
CDR3nt: TGCAGTGCGGTGGGGACAGGGGGTTTAGAGACCCAGTACTTC
CDR3aa: CSAVGTGGLETQYF

v_gene: TRBV11-3
abundance: many
d_gene: -
j_gene: TRBJ2-1
CDR3nt: TGTGCCAGCAGCTCCGGGACCCCCAGAGATGAGCAGTTCTTC
CDR3aa: CASSSGTPRDEQFF

v_gene: TRBV4-2
abundance: many
d_gene: -
j_gene: TRBJ2-5
CDR3nt: TGTGCCAGCAGCCAGCCCGAACAGGGAGAGACCCAGTACTTC
CDR3aa: CASSQPEQGETQYF

v_gene: TRBV11-2
abundance: few
d_gene: TRBD1
j_gene: TRBJ2-5
CDR3nt: TGTGCCAGCAGCTCTAGGGCCGGGACAGGAAATCAAGAGACCCAGTACTTC
CDR3aa: CASSSRAGTGNQETQYF

v_gene: TRBV5-5
abundance: many
d_gene: -
j_gene: TRBJ1-5
CDR3nt: TGTGCCAGCAGCTTGGGTGGCGGGGACCGTCCAGCCCAGCATTTT
CDR3aa: CASSLGGGDRPAQHF

v_gene: TRBV12-3/TRBV12-4
abundance: many
d_gene: -
j_gene: TRBJ1-2
CDR3nt: TGTGCCAGCAGACGGGACTACCTGAACTATGGCTACACCTTC
CDR3aa: CASRRDYLNYGYTF

v_gene: TRBV6-2/TRBV6-3
abundance: many
d_gene: TRBD2
j_gene: TRBJ2-1
CDR3nt: TGTGCCAGCAGTTACTCGGCCAGCGGGAGGGTAAATGAGCAGTTCTTC
CDR3aa: CASSYSASGRVNEQFF

v_gene: TRBV7-6
abundance: many
d_gene: -
j_gene: TRBJ2-7
CDR3nt: TGTGCCAGCAGCTTCGGACAAGGAGAGCAGTACTTC
CDR3aa: CASSFGQGEQYF

v_gene: TRBV7-2
abundance: -
d_gene: -
j_gene: TRBJ1-1
CDR3nt: TGTGCCAGCAGCCTCTCTGCCCGTACGAACACTGAAGCTTTCTTT
CDR3aa: CASSLSARTNTEAFF

v_gene: TRBV20-1
abundance: medium-sized
d_gene: -
j_gene: TRBJ2-5
CDR3nt: TGCAGCGGGATGAGGGGAGAGGGAGAGACCCAGTACTTC
CDR3aa: CSGMRGEGETQYF

v_gene: TRBV20-1
abundance: many
d_gene: TRBD2
j_gene: TRBJ2-3
CDR3nt: TGCAGTGCTAAGGCGGGGTTCGGGACTAGCGGGATTTCCAGCACAGATACGCAGTATTTT
CDR3aa: CSAKAGFGTSGISSTDTQYF

v_gene: TRBV11-2
abundance: many
d_gene: TRBD2
j_gene: TRBJ2-1
CDR3nt: TGTGCCAGCAGCACCTGGACTAGCGGGAGGTTTGGGACGAACAATGAGCAGTTCTTC
CDR3aa: CASSTWTSGRFGTNNEQFF

v_gene: TRBV7-6
abundance: -
d_gene: -
j_gene: TRBJ2-2
CDR3nt: TGTGCCAGCAGCCCACAACGGACTACTTTCACCGGGGAGCTGTTTTTT
CDR3aa: CASSPQRTTFTGELFF

v_gene: TRBV5-4
abundance: few
d_gene: -
j_gene: TRBJ2-5
CDR3nt: TGTGCCAGCAGCCCTCCGGGACTCCAGTACCAAGAGACCCAGTACTTC
CDR3aa: CASSPPGLQYQETQYF

v_gene: TRBV9
abundance: many
d_gene: -
j_gene: TRBJ2-7
CDR3nt: TGTGCCAGCAGCGTATTAAGTAGCTCCTACGAGCAGTACTTC
CDR3aa: CASSVLSSSYEQYF

v_gene: TRBV6-5
abundance: many
d_gene: -
j_gene: TRBJ2-7
CDR3nt: TGTGCCAGCAGTCGCCCGGGCGAGCAGTACTTC
CDR3aa: CASSRPGEQYF

v_gene: TRBV20-1
abundance: many
d_gene: -
j_gene: TRBJ2-1
CDR3nt: TGCAGTGCTCCTGTGGATTGGGACGGGGGTGAGCAGTTCTTC
CDR3aa: CSAPVDWDGGEQFF